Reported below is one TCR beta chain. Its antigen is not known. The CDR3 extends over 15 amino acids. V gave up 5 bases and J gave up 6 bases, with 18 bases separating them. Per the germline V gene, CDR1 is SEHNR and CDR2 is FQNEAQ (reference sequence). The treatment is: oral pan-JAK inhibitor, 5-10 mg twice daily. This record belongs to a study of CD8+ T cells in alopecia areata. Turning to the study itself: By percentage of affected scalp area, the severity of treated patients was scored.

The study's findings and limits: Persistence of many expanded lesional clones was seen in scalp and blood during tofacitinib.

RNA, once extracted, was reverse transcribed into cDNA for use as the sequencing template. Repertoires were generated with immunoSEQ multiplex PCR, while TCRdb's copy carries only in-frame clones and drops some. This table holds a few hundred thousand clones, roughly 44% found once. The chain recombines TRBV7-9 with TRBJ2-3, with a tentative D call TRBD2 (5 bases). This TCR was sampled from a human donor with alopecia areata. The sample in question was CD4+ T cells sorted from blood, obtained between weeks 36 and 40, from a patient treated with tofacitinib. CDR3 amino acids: CASSQRAFPPDTQYF. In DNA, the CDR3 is TGTGCCAGCAGCCAGAGGGCCTTCCCGCCCGATACGCAGTATTTT.